The 6 T cell receptor beta chains in this list originate from one sample, sequenced in a study of tumor-infiltrating lymphocytes in primary liver carcinoma. The input was roughly 0.5 ug total RNA; TCR beta cDNA was made from it with a constant-region primer. Three nested multiplex PCR rounds of slightly modified ARM-PCR generated TCR beta libraries. For 10 cycles apiece, the opening two PCR rounds ran with TRBV1-TRBV30 forward primers and a C-beta reverse primer. TCRdb reprocessed the multiplex PCR reads via MiXCR and lists one record per CDR3 protein. The repertoire holds some 320,000 distinct CDR3 sequences, less than 75% seen once, with about 8.4% in the top ten. Germline DNA was also extracted, while the blood RNA originated from unsorted whole blood. Material for sequencing was peripheral blood. The source is a man aged 40-49 years with primary liver carcinoma and hepatitis B virus infection.

Remarks on this clonotype: The conserved closing phenylalanine or tryptophan is absent in this CDR3, likely reflecting a read error. Because the CDR3's place on the DNA is in doubt, the DNA is left out and the CDR3 is given as listed by TCRdb. The V call is TRBV13, the J call TRBJ2-1. The germline gives CDR1 PRHDT, CDR2 FYEKMQ (reference sequence). Including both end residues, the CDR3 is 13 amino acids long. The CDR3 here is CASSSSGYNEQFL.

With regard to this clonotype: A read error is possible here, since a much larger clone lies one base away. CDR3 protein: CVSSQDPGIANEQFF. DNA of the CDR3: TGCGTCAGCAGCCAAGATCCTGGGATCGCAAATGAGCAGTTCTTC. This chain connects TRBV4-1 to TRBJ2-1, with no clear D. The CDR3 consists of 15 residues. The germline V gene has CDR1 MGHRA and CDR2 YSYEKL.

To note about this clonotype: One end of the junction varies from germline; a read error may be responsible. CDR3 loop: CASSQLTHSGVLFF. Written as DNA, the CDR3 is TGCGCCAGTAGCCAACTTACCCACTCCGGGGTGCTGTTTTTT. This chain links TRBV4-1 with TRBJ2-2; tentative D call: TRBD2 (5 bases). The germline V gene encodes CDR1 MGHRA and CDR2 YSYEKL. This CDR3 has 14 amino acids.

Concerning this clonotype: This may be a read error: a much more frequent sequence differs by one nucleotide. The V and J genes are TRBV6-1 and TRBJ2-7; 10 nucleotides align to TRBD1. Looked up from germline, CDR1 is MNHNS and CDR2 is SASEGT. This CDR3 comprises 14 residues. J lost 6 bases, V lost 4 bases, and 6 bases had no gene match. CDR3 sequence reads: CASSGKGQGIEQYF. For the CDR3, the DNA is TGTGCCAGCAGTGGCAAGGGACAGGGGATCGAGCAGTACTTC.

This clonotype was observed many times. The chain recombines TRBV6-1 with TRBJ1-5, with D possibly matching TRBD1 (6 bases). The CDR3 spans 14 residues. Germline V lookup: CDR1 MNHNS, CDR2 SASEGT. The germline V and J ends were trimmed by 2 bases and 6 bases, with 11 bases remaining between them. The CDR3 region is CASSEKDSAQPQHF. The CDR3 DNA reads as TGTGCCAGCAGTGAAAAGGACAGTGCTCAGCCCCAGCATTTT.

This clonotype was seen more than once but under ten times. The rearrangement uses TRBV6-1 and TRBJ2-1; D might be TRBD2 (5 bases). The ends were cut back, 4 bases at V and 6 bases at J, with 10 bases in the middle. The CDR3 contains 13 residues. The V gene's germline CDR1 is MNHNS and CDR2 SASEGT. This CDR3 reads CASSGFGGNEQFF. The CDR3 nucleotides are TGTGCCAGCAGTGGGTTTGGAGGCAATGAGCAGTTCTTC.